Listed here is a single T cell receptor (beta chain). This specimen belongs to a study of blood T cell repertoires in COVID-19. Study background: From T cells, B-cell-depleted T cells, or PBMCs came the material, which was cDNA or gDNA.

Clones were read by immunoSEQ multiplex PCR, and TCRdb kept only the in-frame ones, dropping some. The data contain about 230,000 clones, about 83% of them singletons. The sample consisted of peripheral blood. This clonotype was obtained from a woman aged 45-65 years with acute or convalescent COVID-19.

This chain's CDR3 is CASSHQRAGGTDTQYF. As DNA, the CDR3 is TGTGCCAGCAGCCATCAAAGGGCAGGGGGCACAGATACGCAGTATTTT. The J gene is TRBJ2-3, the V gene TRBV3-1 (or the pseudogene TRBV3-2); a possible D gene is TRBD1 (6 bases). The V gene's germline CDR1 is LGHDT and CDR2 YNNKEL (reference sequence). The V and J ends lost 3 bases and 1 base respectively, with 14 bases between them. There are 16 residues in the CDR3.